This T cell receptor (beta chain) was found in a study of Ad26.COV2.S vaccination and SARS-CoV-2 variants. The overall study: Ad26.COV2.S, an intramuscular injection, was given once or twice 56 days apart.

Described treatment: about 20 received Ad26.COV2.S at low or high dose, single or two shots; several received placebo; per-sample allocation not given. Sampling was performed 63 days after the first vaccine or placebo injection. Sequenced by immunoSEQ multiplex PCR; TCRdb stores in-frame clones only, minus some. Of hundreds of thousands of clones in the sample, about 89% are singletons; the top ten hold around 3%. Sequencing used peripheral blood, obtained in a trial of Ad26.COV2.S vaccine versus placebo. The TCR was taken from a person between 18 and 60 years old who received the Ad26.COV2.S COVID-19 vaccine or a placebo.

For the CDR3, the DNA is TGTGCCAGCAGCTTCCGGTACACTGAAGCTTTCTTT. It translates to CASSFRYTEAFF. V and J are TRBV7-9 and TRBJ1-1, with D hard to call. From germline, CDR1 is SEHNR and CDR2 FQNEAQ (reference sequence). The length of the CDR3 is 12 residues. Trimming pared 3 bases from V and 3 bases from J, leaving 5 bases between.